The clone carrying this T cell receptor (beta chain) was detected many times. TCR beta VDJ and CDR3 profiles were obtained from a genomic DNA template. MiXCR was run by TCRdb on the reads, yielding one entry per CDR3 protein. The table shows under 200,000 distinct CDR3 sequences, with approximately 40% occurring only once. These data originate in a study of CD8+CD57+ T cells in acquired aplastic anemia. Background on the study: There were about 11 million reads, on average, for CD4+ cells from healthy donors.

V shed 2 bases, J shed 6 bases, and the junction held 0 bases outside the gene matches. Germline CDR1 reads ENHRY; CDR2 reads SYGVKD. The CDR3 is 14 residues long. This clonotype was obtained from a human donor in good health. The V and J genes are TRBV10-3 and TRBJ2-1; TRBD2 matches 11 bases. Source material: sorted CD4+, CD8+, or CD8+CD57+ T cells (not recorded which) from PBMCs. CDR3 DNA: TGTGCCATCAGTGAGGGGACTAGCGGCAATGAGCAGTTCTTC. Residues: CAISEGTSGNEQFF.